This TCR beta chain appears in the sequencing data of a study of blood T cell repertoires in COVID-19. Overall study: From the United States, Italy and Spain came samples of acute and convalescent COVID-19. In each case, the material was cDNA or gDNA derived from T cells, B-cell-depleted T cells, or PBMCs.

Per the study methods: Amplified reference gene primers provided the basis for estimating nucleated cell counts. The table came from immunoSEQ multiplex PCR; TCRdb's copy has only in-frame clones and leaves some out. V and J calls plus clone size are reproduced from that table; the DNA served to infer D and trimming. There are approximately 140,000 clones in the sample; approximately 84% occur only once, and about 1.5% lies in the top ten. The CDR3 extends over 13 amino acids. Germline CDR1 SEHNR, CDR2 FQNEAQ (reference sequence). The V gene lost 3 bases and the J gene lost 4 bases, with 9 bases spanning the gap.

The J gene is TRBJ2-5, the V gene TRBV7-9; D gene uncertain. This receptor was identified in a man aged 60 to 75 with acute or convalescent COVID-19. The sequencing sample was made of peripheral blood. CDR3 DNA: TGTGCCAGCAGCTTTTGGGCCGGAGAGACCCAGTACTTC. This sequence encodes CASSFWAGETQYF.